This T cell receptor (beta chain) was recovered during a study of blood T cell repertoires in COVID-19. Study-level background: Some COVID-19 samples were acute and others convalescent; all came from the United States, Italy and Spain.

Authors' methods: Amplification from reference gene primers served as the basis for estimated nucleated cell counts. The protocol was immunoSEQ multiplex PCR, while the TCRdb copy is restricted to in-frame clones and leaves out a portion. From that table come the V and J calls and clone size; the DNA was used to work out D and trimming. The data show 50,000 to 75,000 clones, about four fifths seen once. Germline loops: CDR1 LNHDA, CDR2 SQIVND (reference sequence). The CDR3 runs 15 residues. Germline trimming cut 6 bases from V and 6 bases from J; bases unmatched to any gene: 12. Sequencing used peripheral blood. This sequence joins TRBV19 and TRBJ2-3; 7 nucleotides agree with TRBD2. The clonotype was recovered from a human donor in a cohort sampled during active COVID-19. The chain's CDR3 is CASRKMAGAQDTQYF. The CDR3 bases are TGTGCCAGTAGAAAGATGGCGGGAGCCCAGGATACGCAGTATTTT.